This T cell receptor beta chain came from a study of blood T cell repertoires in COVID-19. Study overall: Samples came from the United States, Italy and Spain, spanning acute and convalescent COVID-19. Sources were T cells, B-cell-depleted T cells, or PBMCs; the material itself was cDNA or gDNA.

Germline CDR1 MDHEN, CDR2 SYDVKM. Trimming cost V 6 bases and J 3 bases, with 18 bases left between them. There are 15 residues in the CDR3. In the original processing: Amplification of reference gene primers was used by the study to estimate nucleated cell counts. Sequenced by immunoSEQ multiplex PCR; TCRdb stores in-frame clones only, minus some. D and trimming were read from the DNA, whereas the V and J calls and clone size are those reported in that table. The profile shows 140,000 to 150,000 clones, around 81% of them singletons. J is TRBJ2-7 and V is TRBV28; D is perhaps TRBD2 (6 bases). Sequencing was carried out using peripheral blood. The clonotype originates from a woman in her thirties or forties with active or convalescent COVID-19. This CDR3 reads CASSPVRGEDYEQYF. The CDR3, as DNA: TGTGCCAGCAGCCCGGTTCGCGGGGAAGACTACGAGCAGTACTTC.